The clone carrying this TCR beta chain was observed many times. No antigen is known for it. The source of the sample is a study of breast tumors, draining lymph nodes, adjacent tissues. Findings and limits, study-wide: Luminal-like breast cancer showed significantly greater tumor-nontumor repertoire similarity than basal-like breast cancer did. The lymph node origin of tumor T cells was framed as consistent with a hypothesis, not demonstrated. Most tumor T cells seemingly derive from lymph node, then expand in tumor. Compared with lymph nodes, tumors were less diverse; compared with nontumor tissue, more.

TCRdb reanalysed the multiplex PCR reads using MiXCR and keeps one entry per CDR3 protein. The sample has 200,000 to 300,000 distinct CDR3 sequences; 30% are singletons. Breast cancer patients provided tissue from their axillary draining lymph nodes. The CDR3 length is 14 residues. Germline trimming cut 1 base from V and 4 bases from J; bases unmatched to any gene: 5. Germline-derived CDR1 and CDR2 are DFQATT and SNEGSKA (reference sequence). The rearrangement joins TRBV20-1 to TRBJ2-7, with TRBD1 matching over 9 bases. Sequencing used axillary lymph node tissue. The receptor comes from a female donor with breast cancer. Some clones in this sample may be carry-over from other donors' samples. CDR3 amino acids: CSARVGTGNYEQYF. The CDR3, as DNA: TGCAGTGCTAGAGTAGGGACAGGGAATTACGAGCAGTACTTC.